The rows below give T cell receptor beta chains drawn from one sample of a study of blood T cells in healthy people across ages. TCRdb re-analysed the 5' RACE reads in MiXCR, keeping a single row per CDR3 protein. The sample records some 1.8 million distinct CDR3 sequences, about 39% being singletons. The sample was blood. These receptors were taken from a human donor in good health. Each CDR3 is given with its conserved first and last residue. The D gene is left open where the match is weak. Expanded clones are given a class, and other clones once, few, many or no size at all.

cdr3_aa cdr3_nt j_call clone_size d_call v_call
CATSRDTGRPYEQYF TGTGCCACCAGCAGAGATACAGGGAGGCCCTACGAGCAGTACTTC TRBJ2-7 few NA TRBV15
CTSSGKDHFYEQYF TGTACCAGCAGTGGTAAGGACCACTTCTACGAGCAGTACTTC TRBJ2-7 few NA TRBV27
CASSPERTGVRSEQFF TGCGCCAGCAGCCCTGAAAGGACAGGGGTTCGATCTGAGCAGTTCTTC TRBJ2-1 few TRBD1 TRBV4-1
CASSQDMNSGALGEKLFF TGCGCCAGCAGCCAAGATATGAACTCGGGGGCCCTTGGAGAAAAACTGTTTTTT TRBJ1-4 NA NA TRBV4-3
CASSQHRGAADTQYF TGTGCCAGCAGCCAACATCGGGGGGCAGCAGATACGCAGTATTTT TRBJ2-3 NA NA TRBV3-1
CATSRDLGQSYGYTF TGTGCCACCAGCAGAGATTTAGGGCAGAGCTATGGCTACACCTTC TRBJ1-2 many NA TRBV15
CAISDGTYDYEQYF TGTGCCATCAGTGATGGGACGTACGACTACGAGCAGTACTTC TRBJ2-7 NA NA TRBV10-3
CSAGNTGDGYGYTF TGCAGCGCTGGGAATACAGGGGACGGCTATGGCTACACCTTC TRBJ1-2 NA TRBD1 TRBV29-1
CASSGGRSPYGYTF TGTGCCAGCAGCGGGGGACGGAGCCCCTATGGCTACACCTTC TRBJ1-2 NA NA TRBV9
CSHRTSGGTDTQYF TGCAGCCACCGGACTAGCGGGGGCACAGATACGCAGTATTTT TRBJ2-3 few TRBD2 TRBV29-1
CASSLQSGGHTGELFF TGTGCCAGCAGCTTACAAAGCGGGGGGCACACCGGGGAGCTGTTTTTT TRBJ2-2 NA TRBD2 TRBV5-5
CASSLARSGYTF TGTGCCAGCAGTTTAGCTCGGAGTGGCTACACCTTC TRBJ1-2 few NA TRBV12-3/TRBV12-4
CSVEMLGQVSYEQYF TGCAGCGTTGAAATGTTAGGACAGGTGTCCTACGAGCAGTACTTC TRBJ2-7 NA TRBD1 TRBV29-1
CSVEGEHYGYTF TGCAGCGTTGAGGGCGAGCACTATGGCTACACCTTC TRBJ1-2 NA NA TRBV29-1
CSVSRGTEAFF TGCAGCGTGAGCAGAGGCACTGAAGCTTTCTTT TRBJ1-1 few NA TRBV29-1
CSVDTQTDAQYF TGCAGCGTTGACACACAAACAGATGCGCAGTATTTT TRBJ2-3 few NA TRBV29-1
CASSQEWGLDEQFF TGTGCCAGCAGCCAAGAATGGGGTTTGGATGAGCAGTTCTTC TRBJ2-1 NA NA TRBV4-2
CASSLTPIGNTIYF TGTGCCAGCAGCCTAACCCCTATTGGAAACACCATATATTTT TRBJ1-3 once NA TRBV7-2
CASRPQEDTEAFF TGTGCCAGCAGACCACAAGAGGACACTGAAGCTTTCTTT TRBJ1-1 NA NA TRBV12-3/TRBV12-4
CASSLVGGAEEKLFF TGTGCCAGCAGCTTAGTGGGGGGCGCTGAGGAAAAACTGTTTTTT TRBJ1-4 NA NA TRBV7-8
CASSLGLGIGVDEQFF TGTGCCAGCAGCTTAGGCTTGGGGATAGGGGTCGATGAGCAGTTCTTC TRBJ2-1 few NA TRBV7-2
CASSSLGGANSNQPQHF TGTGCCAGCAGCTCCCTCGGGGGGGCGAATAGCAATCAGCCCCAGCATTTT TRBJ1-5 NA NA TRBV5-6
CASSILAGAYEQYF TGTGCCAGCAGCATTCTAGCGGGTGCCTACGAGCAGTACTTC TRBJ2-7 NA TRBD2 TRBV7-9
CASSKVGQTNEKLFF TGTGCCAGCAGCAAAGTGGGACAGACTAATGAAAAACTGTTTTTT TRBJ1-4 NA TRBD1 TRBV9
CASSPQQGEREKLFF TGTGCCAGCAGCCCTCAACAGGGGGAGCGTGAAAAACTGTTTTTT TRBJ1-4 NA TRBD1 TRBV7-9
CASSPYEASGVGEQFF TGCGCCAGCAGCCCCTATGAGGCTAGCGGGGTGGGTGAGCAGTTCTTC TRBJ2-1 NA TRBD2 TRBV5-1
CASSHSGIPYEQYF TGTGCCAGCAGTCATAGCGGGATCCCCTACGAGCAGTACTTC TRBJ2-7 NA TRBD2 TRBV7-8
CASSVGGSGVNIQYF TGTGCCAGCAGCGTAGGGGGTAGCGGGGTGAATATTCAGTACTTC TRBJ2-4 few TRBD2 TRBV9
CASSFPDLEAFF TGTGCCAGCAGTTTCCCGGATCTTGAAGCTTTCTTT TRBJ1-1 NA NA TRBV12-3/TRBV12-4
CASSSPTGEQFF TGTGCCAGCAGCTCGCCCACAGGGGAGCAGTTCTTC TRBJ2-1 NA NA TRBV7-2
CASSYPKGGLNEQFF TGTGCCAGCAGTTACCCGAAGGGGGGGCTAAATGAGCAGTTCTTC TRBJ2-1 few NA TRBV6-5
CASSGGRGRNTEAFF TGTGCCAGCAGTGGAGGTAGGGGCAGGAACACTGAAGCTTTCTTT TRBJ1-1 NA NA TRBV2
CSAVRTDSVYEQYF TGCAGTGCAGTCCGGACTGATTCGGTCTACGAGCAGTACTTC TRBJ2-7 NA NA TRBV20-1
CATSEAQGELFF TGTGCCACCAGTGAGGCCCAAGGGGAGCTGTTTTTT TRBJ2-2 once NA TRBV10-3
CASSPSGTGRYEQYF TGTGCCAGCAGCCCCTCCGGGACAGGGAGGTACGAGCAGTACTTC TRBJ2-7 many TRBD1 TRBV13
CASSFVSGGASEQFF TGTGCCAGCAGCTTCGTGAGCGGGGGGGCAAGCGAGCAGTTCTTC TRBJ2-1 few TRBD2 TRBV7-2
CASRIGGRNSPLHF TGCGCCAGCCGGATCGGCGGGAGGAATTCACCCCTCCACTTT TRBJ1-6 few NA TRBV5-1
CASSLGRGPVGYTF TGTGCCAGCAGCTTGGGTAGGGGACCGGTGGGCTACACCTTC TRBJ1-2 few NA TRBV7-3
CASGLNGYTF TGTGCTAGTGGTTTGAATGGCTACACCTTC TRBJ1-2 NA NA TRBV12-5
CASSLPWSEDTQYF TGCGCCAGCAGCCTCCCCTGGTCCGAGGATACGCAGTATTTT TRBJ2-3 few NA TRBV4-1
CSARDPWEADEAFF TGCAGTGCTAGAGACCCTTGGGAGGCAGACGAAGCTTTCTTT TRBJ1-1 few NA TRBV20-1
CSVEDTETYEQYF TGCAGCGTTGAAGATACAGAGACATACGAGCAGTACTTC TRBJ2-7 few NA TRBV29-1
CASTRDRGHYGYTF TGTGCCAGCACCCGGGACAGGGGTCACTATGGCTACACCTTC TRBJ1-2 once TRBD1 TRBV7-2
CASSLELAKKFF TGTGCCAGCAGCTTAGAACTAGCGAAGAAGTTCTTC TRBJ2-1 NA TRBD2 TRBV7-9
CASNTGGGYNEQFF TGTGCCAGCAACACAGGGGGAGGGTACAATGAGCAGTTCTTC TRBJ2-1 few NA TRBV28
CASSLAPDSYGYTF TGCGCCAGCAGCCTTGCCCCCGACAGCTATGGCTACACCTTC TRBJ1-2 NA NA TRBV5-1
CASSLGAQPQYF TGTGCCAGCAGTTTAGGGGCACAGCCGCAGTACTTC TRBJ2-7 NA NA TRBV12-3/TRBV12-4
CSVNSGGEETQYF TGCAGTGTCAATAGCGGGGGGGAAGAGACCCAGTACTTC TRBJ2-5 NA TRBD2 TRBV20-1
CASRGTSGGTYNEQFF TGTGCCAGCAGGGGGACTAGCGGGGGGACCTACAATGAGCAGTTCTTC TRBJ2-1 NA TRBD2 TRBV28
CSARDRQGWGTEAFF TGCAGTGCTAGAGATAGACAGGGGTGGGGAACTGAAGCTTTCTTT TRBJ1-1 NA TRBD1 TRBV20-1
CASSLQQGTEAFF TGTGCCAGCAGTCTCCAACAGGGCACTGAAGCTTTCTTT TRBJ1-1 NA NA TRBV12-3/TRBV12-4
CASKVGGPSTDTQYF TGTGCCAGCAAAGTGGGGGGCCCTAGCACAGATACGCAGTATTTT TRBJ2-3 few NA TRBV7-2
CASRLILSGANVLTF TGTGCCAGCAGGCTTATCCTCTCTGGGGCCAACGTCCTGACTTTC TRBJ2-6 few NA TRBV7-2
CASSLRARRVSTGELFF TGTGCCAGCAGCTTAAGGGCGAGGCGGGTTAGCACCGGGGAGCTGTTTTTT TRBJ2-2 NA NA TRBV7-2
CASSFFPIGDSPLHF TGTGCCAGCAGCTTCTTCCCAATAGGTGATTCACCCCTCCACTTT TRBJ1-6 NA NA TRBV7-9
CASSQDFQVVADTQYF TGCGCCAGCAGCCAAGATTTTCAGGTAGTTGCAGATACGCAGTATTTT TRBJ2-3 NA NA TRBV4-3
CASSFVQIRRYGYTF TGTGCCAGCAGTTTTGTCCAGATACGGCGTTATGGCTACACCTTC TRBJ1-2 NA NA TRBV12-3/TRBV12-4
CASSLGSGRTNQPQHF TGTGCCAGCAGCTTAGGTTCGGGTAGGACAAATCAGCCCCAGCATTTT TRBJ1-5 few NA TRBV7-6